The sequence of this T cell receptor beta chain was determined in a study of T cell repertoires in cytomegalovirus infection. Study details: CMV infection together with matching HLA type was indicated by public TCR beta signatures.

Each CDR3 protein is one row after TCRdb ran MiXCR on the reads. Of roughly 500,000 distinct CDR3 sequences in the sample, 33% were seen once. Regarding this clonotype: As yet, its antigen is unknown.

The TCR was taken from a human donor in good health (CMV status not recorded). Some clones in this sample may be carry-over from other donors' samples. Here the sequenced sample was cultured PBMCs, taken from culture after CMV antigen stimulation.

CDR3 DNA sequence: TGTGCCAGCAGCTTAGGGTCCGGGGCTGGTGAAGCTTTCTTT. It yields the protein CASSLGSGAGEAFF. J is TRBJ1-1 and V is TRBV11-3; D perhaps matches TRBD1 (5 bases). The germline CDR1 and CDR2 sequences are SGHNT and YENEEA. The V end lost 1 base, the J end lost 7 bases, and 13 bases lay between the germline ends. The CDR3 is made up of 14 amino acids.